Below, 6 T cell receptor beta chains from the same sample are listed, as sequenced in a study of blood T cell repertoires in COVID-19. TCRdb's table, derived via immunoSEQ multiplex PCR, lists solely in-frame clones and lacks some. The sample has around 340,000 clones, 88% seen once. Sequencing input: PBMCs or T cells enriched from blood (not recorded which). These TCRs come from a young woman who had been exposed to COVID-19.

This clone was found once. The chain recombines TRBV28 with TRBJ2-7; maybe TRBD2 (5 bases). Germline V CDR1 and CDR2: MDHEN, SYDVKM. CDR3 size: 14 residues. Trimming shortened V by 5 bases and J by 2 bases, and 13 bases separated the two germline ends. The CDR3 loop is CASSVGLSPYEQYF. CDR3 nucleotides: TGTGCCAGCAGTGTCGGACTCTCTCCCTACGAGCAGTACTTC.

This clone was counted between two and nine times. The CDR3 loop reads CASSPKAGGYEQYF. The DNA of the CDR3 is TGTGCCAGCAGCCCAAAAGCCGGGGGCTACGAGCAGTACTTC. V gene TRBV7-9 combines with J gene TRBJ2-7; D possibly corresponds to TRBD2 (6 bases). Deletions cut 5 bases from V and 3 bases from J, with 14 bases between. CDR3 length equals 14 residues. Looked up from germline, CDR1 is SEHNR and CDR2 is FQNEAQ (reference sequence). The variable domain in full, completed from reference TRBV7-9 and TRBJ2-7, reads DTGVSQNPRHKITKRGQNVTFRCDPISEHNRLYWYRQTLGQGPEFLTYFQNEAQLEKSRLLSDRFSAERPKGSFSTLEIQRTEQGDSAMYLCASSPKAGGYEQYFGPGTRLTVT.

This clone occurred a few times. The rearrangement joins TRBV24-1 to TRBJ2-3; TRBD2 is a possible D gene (7 bases). Germline loops: CDR1 KGHDR, CDR2 SFDVKD. Trimming cost V 4 bases and J 6 bases, with 25 bases left between them. CDR3 length: 18 amino acids. The CDR3 is CATSDPLRGGLGADTQYF. The CDR3 region has the DNA TGTGCCACCAGTGACCCACTCCGGGGAGGGCTGGGGGCGGATACGCAGTATTTT.

The V gene is TRBV28, the J gene TRBJ1-2; D ambiguous. CDR1 and CDR2 (germline): MDHEN, SYDVKM. Trimming cost V 4 bases and J 8 bases, with 14 bases left between them. CDR3 length: 13 residues. In DNA form, the CDR3 reads TGTGCCAGCAGTTCCCCCCCCCTGGAGGGCTACACCTTC. Residues: CASSSPPLEGYTF.

J is TRBJ1-1 and V is TRBV5-4, with 8 bases matching TRBD1. The germline CDR1 and CDR2 sequences are SGHNT and YYREEE (reference sequence). The CDR3 loop spans 14 amino acids. V was pared by 1 base and J by 7 bases, with 6 bases of the junction left unmatched. Written as DNA, the CDR3 is TGTGCCAGCAGCTTGAGCCAGGGGGCTAGTGAAGCTTTCTTT. It is translated as CASSLSQGASEAFF.

The chain has TRBV10-1 and TRBJ2-7; 13 nucleotides line up with TRBD2. CDR1 is WNHNN and CDR2 is SYGVQD in the germline V gene (reference sequence). This CDR3 comprises 14 residues. J was trimmed by 6 bases and V by 6 bases; bases with no gene match: 5. The CDR3 DNA follows: TGCGCCAGCAGCACCGGGACTAGCGGGACCGAGCAGTACTTC. Its translation: CASSTGTSGTEQYF.